This TCR beta chain was sequenced in a study of blood T cell repertoires in COVID-19. Study as a whole: Samples taken during acute and convalescent COVID-19 were collected in the United States, Italy and Spain. Sample material is recorded as cDNA or gDNA derived from T cells, B-cell-depleted T cells, or PBMCs.

The authors' processing: Reference gene primer amplification in the assay estimated nucleated cell counts. The protocol was immunoSEQ multiplex PCR, while the TCRdb copy is restricted to in-frame clones and leaves out a portion. D and trimming were read from the DNA, whereas the V and J calls and clone size are those reported in that table. The sample carries about 130,000 clones, 90% recorded once. The material sequenced was peripheral blood. This TCR came from a man aged 55 to 70 with COVID-19, enrolled during active disease.

The CDR3 DNA is TGTGCCAGCCAGACTAGCGGGAGGGGAAATGAGCAGTTCTTC. It is translated as CASQTSGRGNEQFF. J is TRBJ2-1 and V is TRBV6-4, with 14 bases that match TRBD2. The CDR3 has 14 amino acids. Looked up from germline, CDR1 is MRHNA and CDR2 is SNTAGT. V dropped 8 bases and J dropped 7; count of bases not matched to a gene: 4.